This entry is about one TCR beta chain. In the original workflow: Reference gene primer amplification yielded estimated nucleated cell counts. Produced via immunoSEQ multiplex PCR; TCRdb's table is partial and in-frame only. D and trimming were read from the DNA, whereas the V and J calls and clone size are those reported in that table. In the table there are 90,000 to 120,000 clones, more than 70% of which are singletons. Between the trimmed V and J ends, which lost 8 bases and 0 bases, there was a span of 11 bases. The CDR3 is made up of 15 amino acids. The germline V gene has CDR1 SNHLY and CDR2 FYNNEI. The data were taken from a study of blood T cell repertoires in COVID-19. For the study at large: Specimens from acute and convalescent COVID-19 originated in the United States, Italy and Spain. Nucleic acid was either cDNA or gDNA, and it came from T cells, B-cell-depleted T cells, or PBMCs.

The sequenced sample was peripheral blood. V is TRBV2 and J is TRBJ2-6; no clear D. The sequence came from a man aged 40-49 years with active or convalescent COVID-19. Here the CDR3 DNA reads TGTGCCAGCGTGAGAGCGATCTCTGGGGCCAACGTCCTGACTTTC. Protein product: CASVRAISGANVLTF.